This TCR beta chain was captured in a study of cytomegalovirus exposure and HLA in healthy donors. Details on this clone: What it binds is not known.

V was pared by 2 bases and J by 5 bases, with 14 bases between. CDR1 is SGHDT and CDR2 is YYEEEE in the germline V gene. The length of the CDR3 is 14 residues. General study results and limits: High sensitivity and specificity were reportedly achieved when the classifier diagnosed cytomegalovirus status. First-cohort TCR clusters tended to co-occur in the 90 to 150 validation repertoires, a later analysis found. Rarity held for most TCR sequences, but there were some public TCRs that occurred in many donors.

Sequenced by immunoSEQ multiplex PCR; TCRdb stores in-frame clones only, minus some. The sample holds some 180,000 clones, roughly 86% seen once. The chain links TRBV5-6 to TRBJ2-7, with a tentative D call TRBD1 (6 bases). This TCR came from a man younger than 40 in good health and CMV-seropositive. Sequences were obtained from PBMCs. The CDR3 coding sequence is TGTGCCAGCAGCTTCGGGGCAGGGGCCCACGAGCAGTACTTC. This gives the protein CASSFGAGAHEQYF.